Listed here is a single T cell receptor beta chain. Its antigen remains unidentified. This table comes from immunoSEQ multiplex PCR, and its TCRdb copy is limited to in-frame clones, with some not included. The data hold approximately 110,000 clones, with approximately 88% observed a single time. This sample was included in a study of T cell responses to AZD1222 COVID-19 vaccine. The study, taken as a whole, reports: Donor demographics were predominantly white British with a female majority; clonal diversity may be underestimated.

The germline V gene has CDR1 SNHLY and CDR2 FYNNEI. There are 14 residues in the CDR3. V shed 7 bases and J shed 4 bases, with 13 bases lying between them. This chain joins TRBV2 and TRBJ1-4, with a weak D call TRBD1 (5 bases). The starting material was peripheral blood, obtained on day 0 of MenACWY control vaccination. The sequence derives from an adult in good health. For the CDR3, the DNA is TGTGCCAGCACTTGGGGCGGACGTAATGAAAAACTGTTTTTT. Its protein is CASTWGGRNEKLFF. Drawing the rest from reference TRBV2 and TRBJ1-4, the complete variable domain is EPEVTQTPSHQVTQMGQEVILRCVPISNHLYFYWYRQILGQKVEFLVSFYNNEISEKSEIFDDQFSVERPDGSNFTLKIRSTKLEDSAMYFCASTWGGRNEKLFFGSGTQLSVL.